The entry below describes one T cell receptor beta chain. Its antigen remains unknown. This record belongs to a study of vaccination effects on CD4 cells after COVID-19. Points from the study as a whole: Only a few convalescent patients and no early post-infection timepoints featured in the study.

ViraFEST expansion of antigen-specific CD4+ T cells with viral peptide pools preceded sequencing. Upon completion of under eleven days in culture, CD4+ T cells were isolated. Every participant took two doses of the BNT162b2 or mRNA-1273 vaccine. Data came from immunoSEQ multiplex PCR; TCRdb stores just in-frame clones and leaves some out. The sample lists about 72,000 clones, 81% occurring once. This CDR3 spans 13 amino acids. Germline V gene lookup returns CDR1 MGHDK and CDR2 SYGVNS. The V gene lost 5 bases and the J gene lost 6 bases, with 13 bases spanning the gap. The V call is TRBV25-1, the J call TRBJ1-2; possibly TRBD1 for D (6 bases). This clonotype originated in a human donor who received a COVID-19 vaccine. Sample: CD4+ T cells from PBMCs cultured with HCoV-229E spike peptides, taken after COVID-19 vaccination. This chain's CDR3 is CASSFTGWNGYTF. The CDR3 DNA reads as TGTGCCAGCAGTTTTACAGGGTGGAATGGCTACACCTTC.